This T cell receptor beta chain was documented in a study of cytomegalovirus exposure and HLA in healthy donors. Regarding the study as a whole: Cytomegalovirus-associated TCR beta chains were listed, numbering roughly 150. Later genetic work tied a missense DCLRE1C variant to beta-chain V and J trimming. An assumption of roughly uniform sequencing depth across donors underlay the presence/absence analyses.

The CDR3 consists of 14 residues. CDR1 and CDR2 (germline): LNHNV, YYDKDF (reference sequence). Trimming removed 4 bases from V and 6 bases from J; junction bases left unmatched: 5. Of note for this clone: Its antigen is still unknown.

PCR primers comprised 60 Vbeta and 13 Jbeta primers. Profiled with immunoSEQ multiplex PCR; TCRdb holds only in-frame clones, not every one. The sample carries tens of thousands of clones, less than 70% recorded once. The chain employs TRBV15 and TRBJ2-2; 7 nucleotides agree with TRBD1. This sequence originates from a woman in her forties or fifties in good health and CMV-seronegative. The sequencing input was PBMCs. This CDR3 is CATSTDRAAGELFF. Here the CDR3 DNA reads TGTGCCACCAGCACAGACAGGGCCGCCGGGGAGCTGTTTTTT.